The clone carrying this T cell receptor (beta chain) was detected many times. The CDR3 is cut off 3 residues early in the read; its end comes from the germline J gene. Germline CDR1 LNHDA, CDR2 SQIVND (reference sequence). This CDR3 is 19 amino acids long. The source of the sample is a study of T cell clonality in common variable immunodeficiency. Method: immunoSEQ multiplex PCR; TCRdb's copy keeps in-frame clones and lacks some. The sample was found to contain 42,000 or so clones, and every one recurs. The TCR was taken from a person aged 18 to 70 in good health. The sequencing input was peripheral blood mononuclear cells. The chain is built from TRBV19 and TRBJ1-2; 7 nucleotides line up with TRBD1. The CDR3 sequence: CASSNKGGRQGISYNDYTF. Incomplete CDR3 DNA: TGTGCCAGTAGTAACAAGGGAGGCCGACAGGGTATCTCCTACAATGAC.